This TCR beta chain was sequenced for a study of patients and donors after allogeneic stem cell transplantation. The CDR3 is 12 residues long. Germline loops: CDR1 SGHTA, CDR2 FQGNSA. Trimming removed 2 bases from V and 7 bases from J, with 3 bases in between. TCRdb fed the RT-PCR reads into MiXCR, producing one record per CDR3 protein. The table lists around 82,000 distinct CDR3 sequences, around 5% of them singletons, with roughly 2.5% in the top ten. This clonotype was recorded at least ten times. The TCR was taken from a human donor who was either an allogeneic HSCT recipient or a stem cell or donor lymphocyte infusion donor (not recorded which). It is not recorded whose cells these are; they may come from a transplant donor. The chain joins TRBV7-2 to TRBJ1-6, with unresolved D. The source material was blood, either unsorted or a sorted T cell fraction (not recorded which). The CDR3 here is CASSLINSPLHF. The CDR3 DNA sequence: TGTGCCAGCAGCTTAATAAATTCACCCCTCCACTTT.